This passage covers 2 T cell receptor beta chains from one sample sequenced in a study of neurological immune-mediated disorders. MiXCR, run by TCRdb on the 5' RACE reads, gives a single entry per CDR3 protein. The table lists tens of thousands of distinct CDR3 sequences, approximately 3.8% of them singletons. The sample comprised PBMCs. These receptors originate from a man younger than 45 with multiple sclerosis.

This clonotype was observed at least ten times. The J gene is TRBJ2-7, the V gene TRBV7-7; 7 positions match TRBD1. CDR1 is SSHAT and CDR2 is FNYEAQ in the germline V gene (reference sequence). The CDR3 has 11 amino acids. The CDR3: CEDRIPYEQYF. As DNA, the CDR3 is TGTGAGGACAGGATCCCCTACGAGCAGTACTTC. Drawing the rest from reference TRBV7-7 and TRBJ2-7, the complete variable domain is GAGVSQSPRYKVTKRGQDVTLRCDPISSHATLYWYQQALGQGPEFLTYFNYEAQPDKSGLPSDRFSAERPEGSISTLTIQRTEQRDSAMYRCEDRIPYEQYFGPGTRLTVT.

This clonotype was detected ten times or more. The CDR3: CASRRGTSEETQYF. CDR3 sequence (DNA): TGTGCCAGCAGACGCGGGACTAGCGAAGAGACCCAGTACTTC. The rearrangement uses TRBV12-3 or TRBV12-4 and TRBJ2-5, with 10 bases fitting TRBD2. The CDR3 loop spans 14 amino acids. V lost 6 bases and J lost 3; bases outside the gene matches: 4.